These 18 T cell receptor beta chains share one sample of origin, sequenced in a study of blood T cell repertoires in COVID-19. TCRdb's table, derived via immunoSEQ multiplex PCR, lists solely in-frame clones and lacks some. The data contain 250,000 to 300,000 clones, 70% to 90% of them singletons. Sequences were obtained from peripheral blood. The source of these receptors is a woman aged 70-85 years with acute or convalescent COVID-19.

This clone came up once. The chain combines TRBV27 with TRBJ1-1, with D possibly matching TRBD1 (5 bases). CDR3 size: 18 residues. Germline loops: CDR1 MNHEY, CDR2 SMNVEV (reference sequence). Between the trimmed V and J ends, which lost 5 bases and 2 bases, there was a span of 24 bases. The CDR3 spells CASSPILAGRRGNTEAFF. CDR3 nucleotides: TGTGCCAGCAGTCCGATCCTGGCAGGGCGTCGAGGAAACACTGAAGCTTTCTTT.

Note on this clone: The conserved closing phenylalanine or tryptophan is absent in this CDR3, likely reflecting a read error. The limits of the CDR3 on the DNA are not certain, so only TCRdb's listed CDR3 is given. This chain uses TRBV6-1 with TRBJ2-7; TRBD1 is taken as the D call from the table, unchecked against the DNA. Per germline, CDR1 MNHNS and CDR2 SASEGT. 11 amino acids form the CDR3, both terminal residues included. CDR3 loop: CASSEVDRPSA.

V usage is TRBV27 and J usage is TRBJ2-7; 12 nucleotides agree with TRBD2. From germline, CDR1 is MNHEY and CDR2 SMNVEV (reference sequence). This CDR3 comprises 18 residues. Trimming removed 0 bases from V and 4 bases from J; junction bases left unmatched: 10. The CDR3 spells CASSLSPPASGGAYEQYF. DNA of the CDR3: TGTGCCAGCAGTTTATCCCCCCCTGCTAGCGGGGGGGCATACGAGCAGTACTTC.

The chain couples TRBV5-1 to TRBJ1-1, with 8 bases that match TRBD1. Trimming cost V 4 bases and J 3 bases; bases outside gene matches: 8. Germline CDR1 reads SGHRS; CDR2 reads YFSETQ. This CDR3 spans 15 amino acids. The CDR3 is CASSTGQGGYTEAFF. The CDR3 nucleotides read TGCGCCAGCAGCACCGGACAGGGAGGGTACACTGAAGCTTTCTTT.

The chain carries TRBV6-5 and TRBJ2-6; D might be TRBD2 (5 bases). The CDR3 has 12 amino acids. V shed 10 bases and J shed 5 bases, with 9 bases lying between them. The germline gives CDR1 MNHEY, CDR2 SVGAGI. The CDR3 DNA is TGTGCCATTGCCGGGAGGGCCAACGTCCTGACTTTC. Its translation: CAIAGRANVLTF.

The V and J genes are TRBV7-3 and TRBJ2-1; 10 bases are shared with TRBD1. This CDR3 is built from 14 residues. CDR1 and CDR2 from the germline V gene are SGHTA and FQGTGA. The trim removed 5 bases at V and 7 bases at J, leaving 5 bases unmatched. CDR3 sequence: CASSPSGQGNEQFF. The CDR3 region has the DNA TGTGCCAGCAGCCCCTCGGGACAGGGGAATGAGCAGTTCTTC.

The chain combines TRBV2 with TRBJ2-1, with D uncertain. The V end was cut by 4 bases, the J end by 6 bases, with 7 bases between. The CDR3 covers 12 residues. Germline CDR1 reads SNHLY; CDR2 reads FYNNEI. The CDR3 is CASSGNSNEQFF. The CDR3 region has the DNA TGTGCCAGCAGTGGTAACTCCAATGAGCAGTTCTTC.

This clone has only one observation. The chain combines TRBV5-1 with TRBJ2-5, with D unresolved. The V gene lost 7 bases and the J gene lost 3 bases, with 7 bases spanning the gap. The CDR3 is 11 residues long. Germline V lookup: CDR1 SGHRS, CDR2 YFSETQ. The CDR3 reads CASRVKETQYF. The CDR3 nucleotides are TGCGCCAGCCGAGTGAAAGAGACCCAGTACTTC.

The chain links TRBV7-9 to TRBJ2-3, with D maybe TRBD2 (7 bases). Per germline, CDR1 SEHNR and CDR2 FQNEAQ (reference sequence). This CDR3 is 15 amino acids long. V lost 2 bases and J 4 bases, leaving 13 bases between the germline ends. CDR3 sequence: CASSLWGGGADTQYF. CDR3 nucleotides: TGTGCCAGCAGCTTATGGGGGGGCGGAGCAGATACGCAGTATTTT. Filled out from reference TRBV7-9 and TRBJ2-3, the complete variable domain reads DTGVSQNPRHKITKRGQNVTFRCDPISEHNRLYWYRQTLGQGPEFLTYFQNEAQLEKSRLLSDRFSAERPKGSFSTLEIQRTEQGDSAMYLCASSLWGGGADTQYFGPGTRLTVL.

The chain joins TRBV15 to TRBJ1-1; no definite D call. This CDR3 is built from 14 residues. Germline CDR1 is LNHNV and CDR2 is YYDKDF (reference sequence). Trimming cost V 0 bases and J 11 bases, with 16 bases left between them. DNA for the CDR3: TGTGCCACCAGCAGAGATTTTGGAGTATGGGAGGCTTTCTTT. Amino acids: CATSRDFGVWEAFF.

The rearrangement uses TRBV9 and TRBJ1-6, with TRBD1 identical over 8 bases. The V and J ends lost 0 bases and 7 bases, in that order; junction bases with no gene match: 3. Germline V gene sequence: CDR1 SGDLS, CDR2 YYNGEE. The CDR3 totals 15 residues. In DNA, the CDR3 is TGTGCCAGCAGCGTAGACTGGACAGGGAATTCACCCCTCCACTTT. This encodes CASSVDWTGNSPLHF.

The table lists this clone with a count of one. The CDR3 DNA reads TGTGCCAGCAGCCTCGCCCTGGGAGAGGCTCAGCCCCAGCATTTT. It codes for CASSLALGEAQPQHF. The J gene is TRBJ1-5, the V gene TRBV6-6, with D unresolved. The CDR3 is 15 residues long. Germline assignment: CDR1 MNHNY and CDR2 SVGAGI (reference sequence). Trimming shortened V by 6 bases and J by 6 bases, and 18 bases separated the two germline ends.

The V and J genes are TRBV5-1 and TRBJ2-2; D not resolved. The CDR3 spans 15 residues. CDR1 is SGHRS and CDR2 is YFSETQ in the germline V gene. V lost 4 bases and J lost 3, with 13 bases in between. DNA of the CDR3: TGCGCCAGCAGCCACATCAACGTCGACACCGGGGAGCTGTTTTTT. Its translation: CASSHINVDTGELFF.

The chain uses TRBV3-1 (or the pseudogene TRBV3-2) and TRBJ2-7, with a possible D match to TRBD1 (6 bases). Trimming stripped 4 bases from V and 2 bases from J, with 6 bases between. CDR1 and CDR2 from the germline V gene are LGHDT and YNNKEL (reference sequence). CDR3 length equals 12 residues. The CDR3 protein is CASSRQAYEQYF. The DNA for the CDR3 is TGTGCCAGCAGCCGACAGGCCTACGAGCAGTACTTC.

The chain combines TRBV19 with TRBJ1-6, with D tentatively TRBD1 (6 bases). V lost 5 bases and J 5 bases, leaving 13 bases between the germline ends. CDR3 size: 15 residues. Germline V lookup: CDR1 LNHDA, CDR2 SQIVND (reference sequence). This CDR3 reads CASSGSRGDNSPLHF. CDR3 nucleotides: TGTGCCAGTAGTGGCTCCAGGGGCGATAATTCACCCCTCCACTTT. Together with reference TRBV19 and TRBJ1-6, the CDR3 gives the full variable domain: DGGITQSPKYLFRKEGQNVTLSCEQNLNHDAMYWYRQDPGQGLRLIYYSQIVNDFQKGDIAEGYSVSREKKESFPLTVTSAQKNPTAFYLCASSGSRGDNSPLHFGNGTRLTVT.

The chain employs TRBV20-1 and TRBJ1-4; D is perhaps TRBD1 (6 bases). CDR3 length: 15 amino acids. Germline V gene data show CDR1 as DFQATT and CDR2 as SNEGSKA (reference sequence). Deletions cut 3 bases from V and 2 bases from J, with 13 bases between. This chain's CDR3 is CSASSQGPTNEKLFF. The CDR3 DNA is TGCAGTGCTAGTTCTCAGGGGCCGACTAATGAAAAACTGTTTTTT.

This clone was seen only a few times. This chain connects TRBV2 to TRBJ2-7, with 9 bases fitting TRBD1. V lost 6 bases, J lost 6 bases, and 6 bases stayed unmatched. CDR1 and CDR2 (germline): SNHLY, FYNNEI. CDR3 size: 13 residues. In DNA form, the CDR3 reads TGTGCCAGCAGAGGGACAGGGAAGGTCGAGCAGTACTTC. Encoded protein: CASRGTGKVEQYF. The full variable domain, with the rest looked up from reference TRBV2 and TRBJ2-7, is EPEVTQTPSHQVTQMGQEVILRCVPISNHLYFYWYRQILGQKVEFLVSFYNNEISEKSEIFDDQFSVERPDGSNFTLKIRSTKLEDSAMYFCASRGTGKVEQYFGPGTRLTVT.

This chain joins TRBV6-6 and TRBJ1-1; 9 bases fit TRBD1. The CDR3 is 17 amino acids. CDR1 and CDR2 (germline): MNHNY, SVGAGI (reference sequence). V lost 5 bases and J lost 5; bases outside the gene matches: 15. CDR3 in amino acids: CASSRNYRDRDTTEAFF. CDR3 coding DNA: TGTGCCAGCAGTCGCAACTACCGGGACAGGGATACGACTGAAGCTTTCTTT.